One and the same sample provided the 24 T cell receptor beta chains below, sequenced in a study of metastatic and nonmetastatic thyroid tumors. TCRdb re-called the PCR reads via MiXCR. The sample lists some 33,000 clones; around 7% were seen once. Among the patients, none had received any treatment before thyroid surgery. The sample comprised blood. The receptors derive from a female donor with papillary thyroid cancer or a benign thyroid nodule (not recorded which). Some clones in this sample may be carry-over from other donors' samples.

This clone has ten or more counts. This sequence joins TRBV6-2 or TRBV6-3 and TRBJ2-7, with D perhaps TRBD1 (6 bases). Trimming left V 5 bases short and J 6 bases short, with 23 bases between. The CDR3 sequence is 16 residues long. From germline, CDR1 is MNHEY and CDR2 SVGEGT. CDR3 nucleotides: TGTGCCAGCAGTCCACTGACAGGCCCGAGGGTCTCCGAGCAGTACTTC. This gives the protein CASSPLTGPRVSEQYF.

The sample holds many counts of this clone. For the CDR3, the DNA is TGTGCCAGCAGTGGGAGCGGGGGCAACAATGAGCAGTTCTTC. Protein product: CASSGSGGNNEQFF. The chain couples TRBV6-1 to TRBJ2-1; TRBD2 aligns across 8 bases. Germline trimming cut 4 bases from V and 5 bases from J; bases unmatched to any gene: 4. The CDR3 covers 14 residues. Germline CDR1 reads MNHNS; CDR2 reads SASEGT.

This clone has at least ten counts. J is TRBJ1-2 and V is TRBV28; TRBD1 is a possible D gene (6 bases). The CDR3 length is 15 residues. CDR1 is MDHEN and CDR2 is SYDVKM in the germline V gene. V lost 2 bases and J 6 bases, leaving 16 bases between the germline ends. Here the CDR3 reads CASSLGGVQGHGYTF. In DNA form, the CDR3 reads TGTGCCAGCAGTTTAGGAGGGGTCCAGGGGCATGGCTACACCTTC.

In its sample, this clone was seen many times. The genes are TRBV5-1 and TRBJ2-3; TRBD1 or TRBD2 may be the D gene (5 bases each). V was cut by 0 bases and J by 5 bases, with 10 bases left in between. This CDR3 contains 14 residues. Germline V gene sequence: CDR1 SGHRS, CDR2 YFSETQ. The DNA for the CDR3 is TGCGCCAGCAGCTTGGGGACTGGGGGAGATACGCAGTATTTT. Translation gives CASSLGTGGDTQYF.

This clone was detected many times. The chain combines TRBV15 with TRBJ2-1; 7 bases line up with TRBD2. CDR1 and CDR2 from the germline V gene are LNHNV and YYDKDF (reference sequence). The CDR3 covers 14 residues. Unmatched junction bases numbered 9, after V lost 8 bases and J lost 5 bases. The CDR3 reads CATLSNGRNNEQFF. CDR3 DNA sequence: TGTGCCACCTTAAGTAACGGGAGGAACAATGAGCAGTTCTTC.

In its sample, this clone was seen many times. The V gene is TRBV6-1, the J gene TRBJ2-1, with D possibly called TRBD1 or TRBD2 (5 bases each). Between the trimmed V and J ends, which lost 6 bases and 0 bases, there was a span of 9 bases. This CDR3 region has 14 residues. Germline V gives CDR1 MNHNS, CDR2 SASEGT. CDR3 loop: CASRGTSSYNEQFF. DNA for the CDR3: TGTGCCAGCAGAGGGACGAGCTCCTACAATGAGCAGTTCTTC.

This clone was detected many times. The CDR3 nucleotides read TGCAGCGTTGAGCTACGGACAGGGGGCTACGAGCAGTACTTC. Amino acids: CSVELRTGGYEQYF. This rearrangement joins TRBV29-1 to TRBJ2-7; TRBD1 aligns across 10 bases. Germline CDR1 and CDR2: SQVTM and ANQGSEA. This CDR3 is built from 14 residues. J was trimmed by 3 bases and V by 3 bases; bases with no gene match: 5.

This clone came up many times. V usage is TRBV19 and J usage is TRBJ2-3; 8 positions match TRBD2. Germline V gene sequence: CDR1 LNHDA, CDR2 SQIVND (reference sequence). Trimming took 5 bases from V and 1 from J; bases not matched to a gene: 8. This CDR3 has 16 amino acids. The CDR3 here is CASSSGGYVGTDTQYF. The DNA of the CDR3 is TGTGCCAGTAGTTCGGGGGGGTATGTCGGCACAGATACGCAGTATTTT. The whole variable domain, filled in from reference TRBV19 and TRBJ2-3, reads DGGITQSPKYLFRKEGQNVTLSCEQNLNHDAMYWYRQDPGQGLRLIYYSQIVNDFQKGDIAEGYSVSREKKESFPLTVTSAQKNPTAFYLCASSSGGYVGTDTQYFGPGTRLTVL.

This clone was observed a handful of times. The junction shows a germline mismatch at one end, possibly a read error. This chain uses TRBV28 with TRBJ1-5; D might be TRBD1 (5 bases). The CDR3 is made up of 12 amino acids. From germline, CDR1 is MDHEN and CDR2 SYDVKM. The CDR3 DNA reads TGTGCCAGCAAGGGGACCAATCAGACCCAGCATTTT. Translation: CASKGTNQTQHF.

This clone was counted at least ten times. This sequence joins TRBV10-3 and TRBJ1-5, with 8 bases that match TRBD1. The length of the CDR3 is 18 residues. Germline trimming cut 4 bases from V and 1 base from J; bases unmatched to any gene: 12. From germline, CDR1 is ENHRY and CDR2 SYGVKD. The CDR3, as DNA: TGTGCCATCAGTGGTGGACAGGGTAAAGGTATGAGCAATCAGCCCCAGCATTTT. As protein: CAISGGQGKGMSNQPQHF.

This clone was seen at least ten times. The V call is TRBV7-9, the J call TRBJ2-7; 10 bases are a match to TRBD1. Germline assignment: CDR1 SEHNR and CDR2 FQNEAQ (reference sequence). The CDR3 runs 13 residues. After removal of 5 bases from V and 6 bases from J, the junction contained 4 bases not matched to a gene. In DNA form, the CDR3 reads TGTGCCAGCAGCCCGGACAGGGGGGGCGAGCAGTACTTC. Amino acid sequence: CASSPDRGGEQYF.

In its sample, this clone was seen many times. This chain connects TRBV5-4 to TRBJ1-6, with 7 bases lining up with TRBD1. The CDR3 is 13 amino acids. Germline-derived CDR1 and CDR2 are SGHNT and YYREEE (reference sequence). V trimming: 1 base; J trimming: 9 bases; junction bases outside the gene matches: 1. CDR3 in DNA: TGTGCCAGCAGCTTGCAGGGGGGTTCACCCCTCCACTTT. It encodes CASSLQGGSPLHF.

This clone was counted at least ten times. The CDR3 coding sequence is TGTGCCAGCAGTTTATTGGTCTCAGGGTCCAAAGAGACCCAGTACTTC. It translates to CASSLLVSGSKETQYF. V is TRBV27 and J is TRBJ2-5; D might be TRBD1 (5 bases). Germline values: CDR1 MNHEY, CDR2 SMNVEV (reference sequence). This CDR3 has 16 amino acids. V lost 1 base, J lost 3 bases, and 15 bases lay in between.

Written as DNA, the CDR3 is TGCAGTGCGGGCCCCGGGACAGGGTCTAGAGATGAGCAGTTCTTC. As protein: CSAGPGTGSRDEQFF. The rearrangement uses TRBV20-1 and TRBJ2-1; the match to TRBD1 covers 9 bases. CDR3 length: 15 amino acids. The J segment lost 8 bases and the V segment lost 6 bases, leaving 14 bases of the junction unmatched. Per germline, CDR1 DFQATT and CDR2 SNEGSKA (reference sequence).

This clone was recorded many times. J is TRBJ2-7 and V is TRBV6-5, with 7 bases matching TRBD2. CDR1 is MNHEY, CDR2 SVGAGI, per germline. There are 15 residues in the CDR3. V was pared by 0 bases and J by 2 bases, with 4 bases of the junction left unmatched. The CDR3 nucleotides read TGTGCCAGCAGTTACTCAGCGGGACGAGCCTACGAGCAGTACTTC. Residues: CASSYSAGRAYEQYF.

This clone occurred many times. The rearrangement joins TRBV11-2 to TRBJ1-1; 7 bases align to TRBD1. The ends lost 6 bases at V and 2 bases at J; junction bases unmatched: 6. Germline V gene lookup returns CDR1 SGHAT and CDR2 FQNNGV. The length of the CDR3 is 14 residues. The CDR3 sequence: CASSSNRGNTEAFF. The CDR3 coding sequence is TGTGCCAGCAGTTCAAACAGGGGAAACACTGAAGCTTTCTTT.

This clone was detected many times. This chain links TRBV6-1 with TRBJ1-6; 7 positions match TRBD1. Germline V lookup: CDR1 MNHNS, CDR2 SASEGT. V gave up 6 bases and J gave up 8 bases; unmatched junction bases: 13. The CDR3 totals 16 residues. This CDR3 reads CASRERQGLGYSPLHF. The CDR3 DNA follows: TGTGCCAGCAGGGAAAGACAGGGTTTGGGTTATTCACCCCTCCACTTT.

This clone was detected a few times. V and J are TRBV6-5 and TRBJ1-5; D remains ambiguous. Germline V gene sequence: CDR1 MNHEY, CDR2 SVGAGI. The CDR3 spans 14 residues. V was cut by 7 bases and J by 0 bases, with 10 bases left in between. CDR3 amino acids: CASISQYSNQPQHF. DNA for the CDR3: TGTGCCAGCATTAGCCAGTATAGCAATCAGCCCCAGCATTTT.

A note on this clone: A much bigger clone sits one base away, suggesting this may be a read error. The chain combines TRBV4-1 with TRBJ2-3; D remains ambiguous. The CDR3 is 15 amino acids. The V gene's germline CDR1 is MGHRA and CDR2 YSYEKL. V was shortened by 1 base and J by 7 bases, with 15 bases between the two germline ends. The chain's CDR3 is CASSQGMISRYTQYF. In nucleotides, the CDR3 is TGCGCCAGCAGCCAAGGTATGATCAGCCGGTATACGCAGTATTTT.

There are many counts of this clone. The J gene is TRBJ2-7, the V gene TRBV28; unclear D gene. The V end lost 7 bases, the J end lost 0 bases, and 16 bases lay between the germline ends. CDR3 size: 15 residues. Germline V gene sequence: CDR1 MDHEN, CDR2 SYDVKM. The chain's CDR3 is CASKDGRYSSYEQYF. As DNA, the CDR3 is TGTGCCAGCAAGGACGGACGATACAGCTCCTACGAGCAGTACTTC.

In this sample, this clone turned up a few times. The chain joins TRBV5-4 to TRBJ1-1; D unresolved. Trimming stripped 3 bases from V and 5 bases from J, with 20 bases between. CDR3 size: 16 residues. CDR1 SGHNT and CDR2 YYREEE come from the germline V gene (reference sequence). Here the CDR3 DNA reads TGTGCCAGCAGCTCATCCACGCGTGGCAGGAGGACTGAAGCTTTCTTT. It encodes CASSSSTRGRRTEAFF.

At least ten counts were recorded for this clone. An end of the junction does not agree with germline; a read error may underlie this. This rearrangement joins TRBV2 to TRBJ1-5; 10 positions agree with TRBD1. Germline loops: CDR1 SNHLY, CDR2 FYNNEI. This CDR3 is 15 amino acids long. This CDR3 is CASSRTGGVNQPQHF. In DNA, the CDR3 is TGTGCCAGCAGTAGGACAGGGGGTGTAAATCAACCCCAGCATTTT.

This clone was seen at least ten times. The chain employs TRBV29-1 and TRBJ2-1, with D tentatively TRBD1 or TRBD2 (5 bases each). The CDR3 loop spans 11 amino acids. The V end was cut by 4 bases, the J end by 9 bases, with 10 bases between. Germline CDR1 SQVTM, CDR2 ANQGSEA. The CDR3 spells CSVGWGSEQFF. Here the CDR3 DNA reads TGCAGCGTTGGGTGGGGGTCTGAGCAGTTCTTC.

This clone appeared many times. V is TRBV5-1 and J is TRBJ1-6; D gene unclear. Germline CDR1 is SGHRS and CDR2 is YFSETQ. The CDR3 is 13 residues long. The V end lost 3 bases, the J end lost 6 bases, and 7 bases lay between the germline ends. The DNA for the CDR3 is TGCGCCAGCAGCTCCACCCTTAATTCACCCCTCCACTTT. This sequence encodes CASSSTLNSPLHF. The entire variable domain, with the rest obtained from reference TRBV5-1 and TRBJ1-6, is as follows: KAGVTQTPRYLIKTRGQQVTLSCSPISGHRSVSWYQQTPGQGLQFLFEYFSETQRNKGNFPGRFSGRQFSNSRSEMNVSTLELGDSALYLCASSSTLNSPLHFGNGTRLTVT.